These 8 T cell receptor beta chains share one sample of origin, sequenced in a study of molecular identifiers for immune sequencing clone quantification. TCRdb ran MiXCR on the PCR reads and lists one entry per CDR3 protein. The data hold approximately 320,000 distinct CDR3 sequences, with roughly a quarter observed a single time. Sequencing was carried out using naive CD8+ T cells from blood, with Jurkat cell RNA spiked in. Indicated subset: FACS-sorted CD8+CD4-CCR7+CD45RA+ naive T cells. The receptors come from a human donor in good health. Some libraries in this study had Jurkat cell RNA spiked in.

This clonotype was counted only a few times. This chain connects TRBV4-1 to TRBJ1-5; possibly TRBD1 for D (5 bases). The germline V and J ends were trimmed by 2 bases and 4 bases, with 12 bases remaining between them. Germline CDR1 is MGHRA and CDR2 is YSYEKL. CDR3 length: 15 amino acids. CDR3 region: CASSQTSGGNQPQHF. The CDR3 DNA is TGCGCCAGCAGCCAAACTAGTGGGGGGAATCAGCCCCAGCATTTT.

The chain employs TRBV20-1 and TRBJ2-1; 8 bases are a match to TRBD2. The length of the CDR3 is 19 residues. The V gene end was trimmed by 0 bases and the J gene end by 3 bases; junction bases not matched to a gene: 16. In germline, CDR1 is DFQATT, CDR2 SNEGSKA (reference sequence). CDR3 nucleotide sequence: TGCAGTGCTAGAGATCAACCCGGGACTAGGCTTGAGAACTACAATGAGCAGTTCTTC. Translation: CSARDQPGTRLENYNEQFF.

With regard to this clonotype: This may arise from a read error, as a much more abundant clone is one base away. V usage is TRBV7-9 and J usage is TRBJ1-2, with D possibly TRBD1 on 5 matching bases. Trimming pared 5 bases from V and 2 bases from J, leaving 15 bases between. The length of the CDR3 is 15 residues. Germline V gives CDR1 SEHNR, CDR2 FQNEAQ (reference sequence). CDR3 protein: CASSPPWGSNYGYTF. CDR3 coding DNA: TGTGCCAGCAGCCCCCCATGGGGCAGCAACTATGGCTACACCTTC.

This clonotype has more than one count but fewer than ten. V usage is TRBV4-2 and J usage is TRBJ2-1; possible D gene TRBD2, 5 bases. Germline-derived CDR1 and CDR2 are LGHNA and YNFKEQ. V was shortened by 1 base and J by 1 base, with 14 bases between the two germline ends. The CDR3 loop spans 17 amino acids. Written as DNA, the CDR3 is TGTGCCAGCAGCCAAGTAAGCGGCACAATATCCTACAATGAGCAGTTCTTC. The encoded protein is CASSQVSGTISYNEQFF.

Written as DNA, the CDR3 is TGTGCCAGCAGCCAAACGGTCCTTTCCTACGAGCAGTACTTC. Translation: CASSQTVLSYEQYF. The chain joins TRBV4-2 to TRBJ2-7; D not certain. V was trimmed by 2 bases and J by 1 base, leaving 9 bases between them. The CDR3 is made up of 14 amino acids. The germline V gene has CDR1 LGHNA and CDR2 YNFKEQ.

As regards this clonotype: Likely a read error: the CDR3 ends without its conserved phenylalanine or tryptophan. The chain joins TRBV7-9 to TRBJ2-7; tentative D call: TRBD2 (6 bases). CDR1 and CDR2 from the germline V gene are SEHNR and FQNEAQ (reference sequence). The CDR3 has 15 residues. V dropped 5 bases and J dropped 2 bases, with 16 bases sitting between them. CDR3: CASSPRGSGPYEQYL. The CDR3 nucleotides are TGTGCCAGCAGCCCCCGGGGTAGCGGCCCCTACGAGCAGTACCTC.

The rearrangement uses TRBV13 and TRBJ1-1; 9 nucleotides align to TRBD1. The CDR3 sequence is 15 residues long. Germline V gene lookup returns CDR1 PRHDT and CDR2 FYEKMQ (reference sequence). With 4 bases clipped from V and 3 bases from J, the junction kept 6 bases outside the gene matches. CDR3 protein: CASSSDRGVDTEAFF. DNA of the CDR3: TGTGCCAGCAGCTCTGACAGGGGGGTGGACACTGAAGCTTTCTTT.

This rearrangement joins TRBV27 to TRBJ1-1, with unresolved D. The CDR3 extends over 14 amino acids. V dropped 3 bases and J dropped 6 bases, with 14 bases sitting between them. Per the germline V gene, CDR1 is MNHEY and CDR2 is SMNVEV (reference sequence). The DNA for the CDR3 is TGTGCCAGCAGTTTTAATTCGGCGAGCCCTGAAGCTTTCTTT. Its protein product is CASSFNSASPEAFF.